A selection of T cell receptor beta chains follows, all from one sample in a study of T cell responses to AZD1222 COVID-19 vaccine. The repertoire was sequenced with immunoSEQ multiplex PCR; TCRdb's copy has only in-frame clones and lacks some. The top ten clones hold roughly 7.2% of a sample with some 130,000 clones, roughly nine tenths of them seen once. The sequenced sample was peripheral blood, obtained on day 0 of AZD1222 vaccination. Receptors were obtained from an adult in good health. Both conserved end residues are part of each CDR3. D genes are given only for firm matches. Where a row states a size, it is once, few, many or the class of an expanded clone; other rows omit it.

j_call clone_size d_call v_call cdr3_nt cdr3_aa
TRBJ2-1 - - TRBV12-5 TGTGCTAGTGGTTTGGGACAGCCCGGCAATGAGCAGTTCTTC CASGLGQPGNEQFF
TRBJ2-5 - TRBD1 TRBV7-2 TGTGCCAGCCAATTGACAGGGGGAGAGACCCAGTACTTC CASQLTGGETQYF
TRBJ2-5 - - TRBV7-2 TGTGCCAGCAGCATCCCCCGGGTGCTAGAGACCCAGTACTTC CASSIPRVLETQYF
TRBJ2-3 - TRBD2 TRBV7-2 TGTGCCAGCACTAGCGGGGGGGCACCTGGCACAGATACGCAGTATTTT CASTSGGAPGTDTQYF
TRBJ1-4 once - TRBV5-1 TGCGCCAGCAGCCCCCAGGGAATCGGTGAAAAACTGTTTTTT CASSPQGIGEKLFF
TRBJ2-2 - TRBD2 TRBV9 TGTGCCAGCAGCGTAGCTCTGCGGGGGGGCGGCAACACCGGGGAGCTGTTTTTT CASSVALRGGGNTGELFF
TRBJ2-5 - - TRBV7-2 TGTGCCAGCAGCTCTCAGACACGCCGAGGGGGAGAGACCCAGTACTTC CASSSQTRRGGETQYF
TRBJ1-3 once - TRBV4-1 TGCGCCAGCAGCCAGGAGGGACAAGCTGGAAACACCATATATTTT CASSQEGQAGNTIYF
TRBJ2-7 - - TRBV28 TGTGCCAGCCAATTCGGGGGAGGTTCCTACGAGCAGTACTTC CASQFGGGSYEQYF
TRBJ1-4 - - TRBV6-2/TRBV6-3 TGTGCCAGCAGTCGCGGGGACCAAAATGAAAAACTGTTTTTT CASSRGDQNEKLFF
TRBJ2-5 - - TRBV11-2 TGTGCCAGCAGCTTAATTCGGGGGCAAGAGACCCAGTACTTC CASSLIRGQETQYF
TRBJ1-2 - TRBD1 TRBV28 TGTGCCAGCAGTTCCCGGACAGGGTTCCTGGGCTACACCTTC CASSSRTGFLGYTF
TRBJ2-7 once TRBD1 TRBV6-5 TGTGCCAGCAGCCGGGACAGGCAAAGCTCCTACGAGCAGTACTTC CASSRDRQSSYEQYF
TRBJ1-5 - - TRBV18 TGTGCCAGCTCCTTCGGGAGCAATCAGCCCCAGCATTTT CASSFGSNQPQHF
TRBJ1-6 once - TRBV3-1/TRBV3-2 TGTGCCAGCAGCCAATCGCCCAGGGGAGGTTCACCCCTCCACTTT CASSQSPRGGSPLHF
TRBJ1-2 - - TRBV9 TGTGCCAGCAGCGTAGCCGGCACTTCTAACTATGGCTACACCTTC CASSVAGTSNYGYTF
TRBJ1-2 - - TRBV29-1 TGCAGCGTAGCCGGGACCAACTATGGCTACACCTTC CSVAGTNYGYTF
TRBJ2-2 - - TRBV7-6 TGTGCCAGCAGCCTGACAAACACCGGGGAGCTGTTTTTT CASSLTNTGELFF
TRBJ2-7 - - TRBV18 TGTGCCAGCTCCCCCTTTACCGCCGCTTTTTACGAGCAGTACTTC CASSPFTAAFYEQYF
TRBJ1-5 - - TRBV6-5 TGTGCCAGCAGAGCCGGGACGGTGAGCAATCAGCCCCAGCATTTT CASRAGTVSNQPQHF
TRBJ1-6 - TRBD1 TRBV19 TGTGCCAGTAGTCAGGGGGTCATTGAGAATTCACCCCTCCACTTT CASSQGVIENSPLHF
TRBJ2-7 - - TRBV28 TGTGCCAGCAGGACTCTCGGGGGCCCCTACGAGCAGTACTTC CASRTLGGPYEQYF
TRBJ2-1 - - TRBV19 TGTGCCGGTTGGGGGGCGGGCTCCTACAATGAGCAGTTCTTC CAGWGAGSYNEQFF
TRBJ1-1 - - TRBV27 TGTGCCAGCAGGCCTATACAGGGTCTATGGACTGAAGCTTTCTTT CASRPIQGLWTEAFF
TRBJ1-1 many - TRBV7-9 TGTGCCAGCAGCTCGAATCCTAACACTGAAGCTTTCTTT CASSSNPNTEAFF
TRBJ2-7 - - TRBV7-9 TGTGCCAGCAGCTTTGGGAGCTCCTACGAGCAGTACTTC CASSFGSSYEQYF
TRBJ1-1 - - TRBV28 TGTGCCAGCAGTTTCGAGATGAACACTGAAGCTTTCTTT CASSFEMNTEAFF
TRBJ1-1 - - TRBV19 TGTGCCAGTAGTATCGGGGCTGAAGCTTTCTTT CASSIGAEAFF
TRBJ2-1 - - TRBV10-3 TGTGCCATCAGGGGGCAGGGTGGTAGGGGTGAGCAGTTCTTC CAIRGQGGRGEQFF
TRBJ2-1 - - TRBV7-3 TGTGCCAGCAGCTTAATTTCCAACAATGAGCAGTTCTTC CASSLISNNEQFF
TRBJ1-2 - - TRBV7-8 TGTGCCAGCAGCTACGGACCTCTCGGGGGCTACACCTTC CASSYGPLGGYTF
TRBJ2-5 - - TRBV28 TGTGCCAGCAGTTTAAGTGTTTGGCTAGGGGTAGAGACCCAGTACTTC CASSLSVWLGVETQYF
TRBJ2-7 - - TRBV27 TGTGCCGTCGGGGCAGGGGCTTTCTACGAGCAGTACTTC CAVGAGAFYEQYF
TRBJ2-5 - - TRBV5-1 TGCGCCAGCAGCCCCCTATCCCGGGGTCCAGGGGAGACCCAGTACTTC CASSPLSRGPGETQYF
TRBJ2-7 - - TRBV27 TGTGCCAGCAGAATTGAGGGAGTCACCTCGTACGAGCAGTACTTC CASRIEGVTSYEQYF
TRBJ1-1 few TRBD1 TRBV10-3 TGTGCCATCAGTGAGGGGGACAGGGCTAACACTGAAGCTTTCTTT CAISEGDRANTEAFF
TRBJ2-7 - - TRBV9 TGTGCCAGCAGCCACAAGGGGACCTACGAGCAGTACTTC CASSHKGTYEQYF
TRBJ1-3 - TRBD1 TRBV2 TGTGCCAGCAACAGACAGGGAGGGTCTGGAAACACCATATATTTT CASNRQGGSGNTIYF
TRBJ2-7 - - TRBV18 TGTGCCAGCTCACTGAAGGGGCCCAACGAGCAGTACTTC CASSLKGPNEQYF
TRBJ2-2 - - TRBV3-1/TRBV3-2 TGTGCCAGCAGCCAAGCCGTAGGGGCCGGGGAGCTGTTTTTT CASSQAVGAGELFF
TRBJ2-7 - - TRBV19 TGTGCCAGTAGCACTCTCAGGAACGAGCAGTACTTC CASSTLRNEQYF
TRBJ2-7 - - TRBV28 TGTGCCAGCAGTTTGGGGAGGCGAGGGGTCCACGAGCAGTACTTC CASSLGRRGVHEQYF
TRBJ2-7 - TRBD1 TRBV27 TGTGCCAGCAGTTTATCGGCCGGGACAGACTACGAGCAGTACTTC CASSLSAGTDYEQYF
TRBJ1-4 once - TRBV6-2/TRBV6-3 TGTGCCAGCAGTTCATCGGGGGCCATTGGAAAACTGTTTTTT CASSSSGAIGKLFF
TRBJ1-2 once - TRBV18 TGTGCCAGCTCAAGGGACACCAGCGGAGGCTACACCTTC CASSRDTSGGYTF